This T cell receptor (beta chain) was profiled in a study of PD-L1 blockade in urothelial cancer. The wider study: At 6 weeks and at 3 weeks (second dose) after treatment start, blood was analyzed.

Sample time point: peripheral blood 6 weeks after treatment start. Profiling relied on immunoSEQ multiplex PCR, and the TCRdb table lists in-frame clones only, not all of them. The data contain 25,000 to 30,000 clones, roughly 83% of them singletons. V lost 0 bases, J lost 5 bases, and 14 bases lay in between. This CDR3 has 15 amino acids. CDR1 is SGDLS, CDR2 YYNGEE, per germline. V usage is TRBV9 and J usage is TRBJ2-5, with D tentatively TRBD2 (6 bases). The receptor was derived from a man aged 65 to 79 with urothelial cancer. This sample comprised PBMCs, obtained around atezolizumab (anti-PD-L1) treatment. CDR3: CASSVGDFPWETQYF. The CDR3 DNA follows: TGTGCCAGCAGCGTAGGGGACTTCCCGTGGGAGACCCAGTACTTC.